The 10 T cell receptor beta chains reported below all come from one sample, sequenced in a study of T cells in Graves' hyperthyroidism and ophthalmopathy. What was amplified from RNA transcripts were TCR beta CDR3 regions. With the HTBI primer set, the TCR CDR3 went through a first round of RT-PCR. TCRdb redid the calling of the multiplex PCR reads with MiXCR, one entry per CDR3 protein. The sample contains roughly 500,000 distinct CDR3 sequences, over 11% of which appear only once. The sample taken for sequencing was blood. Receptors were obtained from a woman aged 30 to 39 with Graves' hyperthyroidism that later progressed to Graves' ophthalmopathy.

The CDR3 spells CSALITQPGASYEQYF. The DNA for the CDR3 is TGCAGCGCCCTAATAACACAACCGGGGGCCTCCTACGAGCAGTACTTC. The chain is built from TRBV29-1 and TRBJ2-7, with D possibly called TRBD1 or TRBD2 (6 bases each). Germline CDR1 is SQVTM and CDR2 is ANQGSEA. There are 16 residues in the CDR3. Trimming left V 7 bases short and J 0 bases short, with 22 bases between.

To note about this clonotype: Possible read error: a much larger clone is one base away. Here the CDR3 reads CATSRKTGNPAGAFF. The DNA for the CDR3 is TGTGCCACCAGCAGAAAAACAGGGAATCCCGCGGGAGCTTTCTTT. The J gene is TRBJ1-1, the V gene TRBV15, with D maybe TRBD1 (6 bases). CDR1 LNHNV and CDR2 YYDKDF come from the germline V gene (reference sequence). Trimming stripped 2 bases from V and 10 bases from J, with 20 bases between. This CDR3 has 15 amino acids.

For this clonotype: This may arise from a read error, as a much more abundant clone is one base away. J is TRBJ2-1 and V is TRBV19; 10 bases are shared with TRBD2. The DNA end is more similar to TRBJ2-7, so the J call may be wrong. CDR1 is LNHDA and CDR2 is SQIVND in the germline V gene (reference sequence). The length of the CDR3 is 15 residues. The chain's CDR3 is CASSMAASGSNEQYF. CDR3 DNA sequence: TGTGCCAGTAGTATGGCGGCTAGCGGGAGTAATGAGCAGTACTTC.

The table lists this clonotype with a few counts. The CDR3 DNA sequence: TGTGCCAGCAGCGAAGGAGGACAGGGACTCGCAACTAATGAAAAACTGTTTTTT. It is translated as CASSEGGQGLATNEKLFF. The rearrangement links TRBV4-2 to TRBJ1-4; 8 nucleotides align to TRBD1. Trimming cost V 5 bases and J 0 bases; bases outside gene matches: 11. The CDR3 covers 18 residues. Germline V gene sequence: CDR1 LGHNA, CDR2 YNFKEQ.

The rearrangement uses TRBV11-2 and TRBJ2-5; D is ambiguous. The germline V gene has CDR1 SGHAT and CDR2 FQNNGV. Trimming pared 1 base from V and 7 bases from J, leaving 7 bases between. The CDR3 loop spans 12 amino acids. CDR3 nucleotides: TGTGCCAGCAGCTTAGTTGGTCTGACCCAGTACTTC. It translates to CASSLVGLTQYF.

This clonotype was observed many times. The chain employs TRBV7-8 and TRBJ2-7; D possibly uses TRBD1 or TRBD2 (5 bases each). This CDR3 is built from 16 residues. The germline V gene encodes CDR1 SGHVS and CDR2 FQNEAQ. V dropped 1 base and J dropped 5 bases, with 18 bases sitting between them. The CDR3 nucleotides read TGTGCCAGCAGCTTAGAGACCCCGGGTAGGGGACACGAGCAGTACTTC. It is translated as CASSLETPGRGHEQYF.

The rearrangement joins TRBV19 to TRBJ1-5; 8 bases fit TRBD1. V was clipped by 6 bases and J by 5 bases; unmatched bases: 3. The CDR3 spans 13 residues. Per germline, CDR1 LNHDA and CDR2 SQIVND (reference sequence). CDR3 region: CASSYRGDQPQHF. CDR3 nucleotide sequence: TGTGCCAGTAGCTACAGGGGGGATCAGCCCCAGCATTTT.

This clonotype was counted ten times or more. The DNA of the CDR3 is TGTGCCAGTAGTCTGTCACCAACCGCCGGGACTCAGAGAGGGGCCTACAATGAGCAGTTCTTC. Protein product: CASSLSPTAGTQRGAYNEQFF. V and J are TRBV19 and TRBJ2-1, with a tentative D call TRBD2 (6 bases). The CDR3 consists of 21 residues. V lost 5 bases and J lost 2, with 31 bases in between. From germline, CDR1 is LNHDA and CDR2 SQIVND (reference sequence).

This clonotype has ten or more counts. The chain employs TRBV6-2 or TRBV6-3 and TRBJ2-7; 11 bases map to TRBD2. The CDR3 contains 17 residues. CDR1 and CDR2 from the germline V gene are MNHEY and SVGEGT. V lost 0 bases and J lost 4; bases outside the gene matches: 8. CDR3 bases: TGTGCCAGCAGTTACTCTACTAGCGGGAGTGGGGGATACGAGCAGTACTTC. Translated: CASSYSTSGSGGYEQYF.

This clonotype was seen repeatedly, ten times or more. The chain links TRBV29-1 to TRBJ1-1; D gene uncertain. The CDR3 runs to 13 residues. V lost 4 bases and J 1 base, leaving 10 bases between the germline ends. Germline CDR1 SQVTM, CDR2 ANQGSEA. CDR3 sequence: CSVGTDQNTEAFF. The DNA for the CDR3 is TGCAGCGTTGGCACAGATCAGAACACTGAAGCTTTCTTT. Full variable domain (rest looked up from reference TRBV29-1 and TRBJ1-1): SAVISQKPSRDICQRGTSLTIQCQVDSQVTMMFWYRQQPGQSLTLIATANQGSEATYESGFVIDKFPISRPNLTFSTLTVSNMSPEDSSIYLCSVGTDQNTEAFFGQGTRLTVV.